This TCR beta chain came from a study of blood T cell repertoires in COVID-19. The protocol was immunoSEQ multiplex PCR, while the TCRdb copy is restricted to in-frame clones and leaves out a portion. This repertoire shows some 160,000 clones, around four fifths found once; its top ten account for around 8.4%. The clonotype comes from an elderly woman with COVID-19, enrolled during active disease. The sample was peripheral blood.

The CDR3 loop is CASSLVANTEAFF. For the CDR3, the DNA is TGTGCCAGCAGCTTAGTGGCAAACACTGAAGCTTTCTTT. The chain couples TRBV11-1 to TRBJ1-1; D gene unclear. Trimming pared 1 base from V and 2 bases from J, leaving 5 bases between. Germline loops: CDR1 SGHAT, CDR2 FQDESV (reference sequence). The CDR3 spans 13 residues.